This TCR beta chain was captured by sequencing in a study of cytomegalovirus exposure and HLA in healthy donors. The study sampled nominally healthy donors, though unrecorded immune exposures were likely. Primers included in the PCR were 60 Vbeta and 13 Jbeta primers. Data came from immunoSEQ multiplex PCR; TCRdb stores just in-frame clones and leaves some out. This table has about 83,000 clones, about 78% appearing once. With 6 bases clipped from V and 1 base from J, the junction kept 3 bases outside the gene matches. Germline V gene sequence: CDR1 SGHRS, CDR2 YFSETQ. The CDR3 sequence is 13 residues long.

The chain combines TRBV5-1 with TRBJ2-5; 7 bases line up with TRBD2. This TCR was recovered from a man aged 18 to 35 in good health and CMV-seropositive. Sample: PBMCs. The CDR3 DNA sequence: TGCGCCAGCAAACGCGGGAGCCAAGAGACCCAGTACTTC. Amino acids: CASKRGSQETQYF. The whole variable domain, remainder taken from reference TRBV5-1 and TRBJ2-5, is KAGVTQTPRYLIKTRGQQVTLSCSPISGHRSVSWYQQTPGQGLQFLFEYFSETQRNKGNFPGRFSGRQFSNSRSEMNVSTLELGDSALYLCASKRGSQETQYFGPGTRLLVL.